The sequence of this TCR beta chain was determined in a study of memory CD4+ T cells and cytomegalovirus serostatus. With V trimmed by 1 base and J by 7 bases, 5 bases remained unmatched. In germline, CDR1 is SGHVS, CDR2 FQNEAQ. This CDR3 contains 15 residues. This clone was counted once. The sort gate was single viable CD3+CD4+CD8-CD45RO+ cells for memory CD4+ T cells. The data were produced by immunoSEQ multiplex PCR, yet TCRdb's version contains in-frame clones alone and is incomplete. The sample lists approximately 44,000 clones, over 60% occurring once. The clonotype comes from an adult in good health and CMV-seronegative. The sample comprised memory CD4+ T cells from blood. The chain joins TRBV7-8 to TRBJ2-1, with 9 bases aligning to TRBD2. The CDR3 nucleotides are TGTGCCAGCAGCTTAGGGCGGGGGGGCCTTAATGAGCAGTTCTTC. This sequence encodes CASSLGRGGLNEQFF. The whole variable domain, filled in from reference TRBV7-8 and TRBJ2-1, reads GAGVSQSPRYKVAKRGQDVALRCDPISGHVSLFWYQQALGQGPEFLTYFQNEAQLDKSGLPSDRFFAERPEGSVSTLKIQRTQQEDSAVYLCASSLGRGGLNEQFFGPGTRLTVL.